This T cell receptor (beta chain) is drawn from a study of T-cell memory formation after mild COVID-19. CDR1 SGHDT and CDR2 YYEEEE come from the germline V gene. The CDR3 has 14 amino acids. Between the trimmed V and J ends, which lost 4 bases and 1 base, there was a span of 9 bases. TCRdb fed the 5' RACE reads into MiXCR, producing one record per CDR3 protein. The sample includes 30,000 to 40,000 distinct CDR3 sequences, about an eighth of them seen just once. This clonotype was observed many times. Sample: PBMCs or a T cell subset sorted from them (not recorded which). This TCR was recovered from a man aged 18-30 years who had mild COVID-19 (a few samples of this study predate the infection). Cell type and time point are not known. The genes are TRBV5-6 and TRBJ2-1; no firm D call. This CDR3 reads CASSRRGSYNEQFF. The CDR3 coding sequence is TGTGCCAGCAGCCGTCGAGGTTCCTACAATGAGCAGTTCTTC.